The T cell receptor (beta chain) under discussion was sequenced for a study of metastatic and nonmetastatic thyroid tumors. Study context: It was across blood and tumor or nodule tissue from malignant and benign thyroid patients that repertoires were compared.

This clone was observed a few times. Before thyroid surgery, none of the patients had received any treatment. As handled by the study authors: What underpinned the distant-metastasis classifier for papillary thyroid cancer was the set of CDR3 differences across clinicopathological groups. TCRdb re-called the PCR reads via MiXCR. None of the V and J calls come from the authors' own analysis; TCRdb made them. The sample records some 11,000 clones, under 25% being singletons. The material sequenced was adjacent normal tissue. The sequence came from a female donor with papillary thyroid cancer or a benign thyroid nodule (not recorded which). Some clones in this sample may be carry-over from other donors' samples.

CDR3 DNA sequence: TGTGCCACCAGCACGGACCCCTGGGGGGTCTCACCCCTCCACTTT. Protein: CATSTDPWGVSPLHF. The chain combines TRBV15 with TRBJ1-6; a weak D match, TRBD1 (5 bases). Germline values: CDR1 LNHNV, CDR2 YYDKDF (reference sequence). The V end lost 4 bases, the J end lost 10 bases, and 17 bases lay between the germline ends. The CDR3 consists of 15 residues.